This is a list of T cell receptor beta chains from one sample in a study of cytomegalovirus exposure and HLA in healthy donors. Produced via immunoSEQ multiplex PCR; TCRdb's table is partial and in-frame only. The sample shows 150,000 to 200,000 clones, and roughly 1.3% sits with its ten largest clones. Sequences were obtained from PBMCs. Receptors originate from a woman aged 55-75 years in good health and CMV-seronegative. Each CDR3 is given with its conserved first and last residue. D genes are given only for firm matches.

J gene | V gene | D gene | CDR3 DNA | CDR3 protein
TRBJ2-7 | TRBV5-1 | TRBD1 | TGCGCCAGCAGCTCCTTCCAAGACTACCGGGACAGGGGATCCTACGAGCAGTACTTC | CASSSFQDYRDRGSYEQYF
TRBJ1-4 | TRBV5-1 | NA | TGCGCCAGCAGCCCCGGGGGGGGGTATGAAAAACTGTTTTTT | CASSPGGGYEKLFF
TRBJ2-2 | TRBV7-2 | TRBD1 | TGTGCCAGCAGCCAACGACAGGGCGGGGAGCTGTTTTTT | CASSQRQGGELFF
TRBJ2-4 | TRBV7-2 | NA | TGTGCCAGCAGCTTAAGAAGCGACTTAGCCAAAAACATTCAGTACTTC | CASSLRSDLAKNIQYF
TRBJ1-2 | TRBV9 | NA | TGTGCCAGCAGCGTAGCTCCGTGGCCTAACTATGGCTACACCTTC | CASSVAPWPNYGYTF
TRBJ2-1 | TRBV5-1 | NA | TGCGCCAGCGGCGGGACTCTGATGAATGAGCAGTTCTTC | CASGGTLMNEQFF
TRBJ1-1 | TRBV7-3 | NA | TGTGCCAGCAGCGCCAGGGTCGCGACCACTGAAGCTTTCTTT | CASSARVATTEAFF
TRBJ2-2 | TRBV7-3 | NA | TGTGCCAGCAGCTTAAGGGCTGCAGGGGAAGGATCCGCCGGGGAGCTGTTTTTT | CASSLRAAGEGSAGELFF
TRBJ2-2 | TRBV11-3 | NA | TGTGCCAGCAGCTTAGGGCGGGGGAACACCGGGGAGCTGTTTTTT | CASSLGRGNTGELFF
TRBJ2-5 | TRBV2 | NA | TGTGCCAGCACAGAACTAGCACAAGAGACCCAGTACTTC | CASTELAQETQYF
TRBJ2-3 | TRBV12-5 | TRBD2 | TGTGCTAGTGGTTCCTTAGCGGGAGGGCCAATAGATACGCAGTATTTT | CASGSLAGGPIDTQYF
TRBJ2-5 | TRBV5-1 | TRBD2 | TGCGCCAGCAGCTTGGCACTAGCGGGAGAGCAAGAGACCCAGTACTTC | CASSLALAGEQETQYF
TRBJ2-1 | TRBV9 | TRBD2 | TGTGCCAGCAGCGTAGGGCCTAGCGGGGACAATGAGCAGTTCTTC | CASSVGPSGDNEQFF
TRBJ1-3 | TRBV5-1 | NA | TGCGCCAGCAGCCTAAATTCTGGAAACACCATATATTTT | CASSLNSGNTIYF
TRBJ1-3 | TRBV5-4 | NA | TGTGCCAGCAGCACCCTTTCGAGGGCTGGGGGAAACACCATATATTTT | CASSTLSRAGGNTIYF
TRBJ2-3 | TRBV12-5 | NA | TGTGCTAGTGGTTTGGGGAGAACAGATACGCAGTATTTT | CASGLGRTDTQYF
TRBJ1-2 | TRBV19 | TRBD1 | TGTGCCAGTAGTACCCGGGACAGCCTCTATGGCTACACCTTC | CASSTRDSLYGYTF
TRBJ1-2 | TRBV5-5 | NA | TGTGCCAGCAGCTGGACAGTCTATGGCTACACCTTC | CASSWTVYGYTF
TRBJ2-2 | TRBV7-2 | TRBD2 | TGTGCCAGCAAGGACGGGGACTACCCCACCGGGGAGCTGTTTTTT | CASKDGDYPTGELFF
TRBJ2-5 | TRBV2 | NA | TGTGCCAGCAAACCGGAGGCTAAAGGTGGAGAGACCCAGTACTTC | CASKPEAKGGETQYF
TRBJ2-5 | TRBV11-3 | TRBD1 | TGTGCCAGCAGCTCAAGCGACAGGGGATGGGAGACCCAGTACTTC | CASSSSDRGWETQYF
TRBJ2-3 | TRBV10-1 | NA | TGCGCCAGCAGGGGGGACTTCACAGATACGCAGTATTTT | CASRGDFTDTQYF
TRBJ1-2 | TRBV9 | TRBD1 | TGTGCCAGCAGCGTAGCTTCAGGACAGGGGCCTAACTATGGCTACACCTTC | CASSVASGQGPNYGYTF
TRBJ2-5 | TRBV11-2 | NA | TGTGCCAGCAGTAGGGGGTGGGAAGAGACCCAGTACTTC | CASSRGWEETQYF
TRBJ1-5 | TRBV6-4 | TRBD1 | TGTGCCAGCCCGCACAGGGGTAAGGCATTCGGTCAGCCCCAGCATTTT | CASPHRGKAFGQPQHF
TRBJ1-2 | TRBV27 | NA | TGTGCCAGCAGCTGGGGGCCAACGGGATATGGCTACACCTTC | CASSWGPTGYGYTF
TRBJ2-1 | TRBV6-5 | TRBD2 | TGTGCCAGCAGTTACTCGACAGCGGGAAGGTATGAGCAGTTCTTC | CASSYSTAGRYEQFF
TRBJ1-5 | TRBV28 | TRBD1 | TGTGCCAGCAGTTTACGAGGAGGGGGCGGACAGCCCCAGCATTTT | CASSLRGGGGQPQHF
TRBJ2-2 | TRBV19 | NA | TGTGCCAGTAGTGGGGGGTCGGCAAACACCGGGGAGCTGTTTTTT | CASSGGSANTGELFF
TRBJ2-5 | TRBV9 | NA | TGTGCCAGCAGCGTATCCTCACATGAGACCCAGTACTTC | CASSVSSHETQYF
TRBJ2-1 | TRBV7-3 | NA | TGTGCCAGCAGCTTAGGGCAGGACAATGAGCAGTTCTTC | CASSLGQDNEQFF
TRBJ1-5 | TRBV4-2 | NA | TGTGCCAGCAGCCAAGATCCCGGACTGACTGGGTATAGCAATCAGCCCCAGCATTTT | CASSQDPGLTGYSNQPQHF
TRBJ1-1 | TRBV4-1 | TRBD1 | TGCGCCAGCAGCCAACACTTGACAGGGGTAAGGGGAGCTTTCTTT | CASSQHLTGVRGAFF
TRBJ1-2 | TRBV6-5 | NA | TGTGCCAGCAGTTACGGGGCGGTCTATGGCTACACCTTC | CASSYGAVYGYTF
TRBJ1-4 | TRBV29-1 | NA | TGCAGCGTAGCCTGGTCCTTGAATGAAAAACTGTTTTTT | CSVAWSLNEKLFF
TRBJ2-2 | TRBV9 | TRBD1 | TGTGCCAGCAGCGCAAGAGGGACAGGGGGCTTTTGGTACACCGGGGAGCTGTTTTTT | CASSARGTGGFWYTGELFF
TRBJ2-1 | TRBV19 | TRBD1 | TGTGCCAGTAGTTCGCCGGGACAGGGGGCGAATGAGCAGTTCTTC | CASSSPGQGANEQFF
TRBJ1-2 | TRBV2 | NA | TGTGCCAGCAGAACGCACAGGGAAGGGGTTGGCTACACCTTC | CASRTHREGVGYTF
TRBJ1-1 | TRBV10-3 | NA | TGTGCCATCAAAGTAACTCCCGCGAACACTGAAGCTTTCTTT | CAIKVTPANTEAFF
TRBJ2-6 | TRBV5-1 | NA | TGCGCCAGCAGTGGGGCGCTGGCCGGGGCCAACGTCCTGACTTTC | CASSGALAGANVLTF
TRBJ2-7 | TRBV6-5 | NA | TGTGCCAGCAGTTACTCACGCAGGGGGGCAGGGGAGCAGTACTTC | CASSYSRRGAGEQYF